This T cell receptor (beta chain) is from a study of T-cell reconstitution after alpha-beta-depleted transplantation in children. This sample's TCRbeta library carried unique molecular identifier barcodes. TCRdb analysed the PCR reads with MiXCR anew, one entry per CDR3 protein. The data hold approximately 190,000 distinct CDR3 sequences, with 7.5% to 9.5% observed a single time. V dropped 3 bases and J dropped 2 bases, with 15 bases sitting between them. The CDR3 contains 16 residues. This clonotype is medium-sized. Its matching antigen is unknown. Study conclusions and caveats: Two months or so post-transplant, alpha-beta T cells reportedly derived from several hundred expanded graft clones.

Sample: PBMCs, mostly from graft donor cells, taken 360 days after TCRalphabeta/CD19-depleted stem cell transplant. This chain links TRBV12-3 or TRBV12-4 with TRBJ2-3, with D perhaps matching TRBD1 or TRBD2 (5 bases each). The receptor was isolated from a male patient between 2 and 10 years old who had a stem cell transplant for acute myeloid leukemia, so the T cells may come from the graft donor. The CDR3: CASSFEGKWVTDTQYF. CDR3 DNA: TGTGCCAGCAGTTTTGAGGGGAAGTGGGTCACAGATACGCAGTATTTT.